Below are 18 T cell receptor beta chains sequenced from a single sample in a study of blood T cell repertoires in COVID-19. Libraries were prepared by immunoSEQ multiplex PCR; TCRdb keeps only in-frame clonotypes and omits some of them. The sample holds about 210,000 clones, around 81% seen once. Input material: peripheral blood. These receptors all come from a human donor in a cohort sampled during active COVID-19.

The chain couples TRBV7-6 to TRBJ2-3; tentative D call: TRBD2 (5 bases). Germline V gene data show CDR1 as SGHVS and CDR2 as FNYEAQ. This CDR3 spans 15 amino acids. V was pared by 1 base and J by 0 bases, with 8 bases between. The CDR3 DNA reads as TGTGCCAGCAGCTTAGACGGACTTAGCACAGATACGCAGTATTTT. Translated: CASSLDGLSTDTQYF.

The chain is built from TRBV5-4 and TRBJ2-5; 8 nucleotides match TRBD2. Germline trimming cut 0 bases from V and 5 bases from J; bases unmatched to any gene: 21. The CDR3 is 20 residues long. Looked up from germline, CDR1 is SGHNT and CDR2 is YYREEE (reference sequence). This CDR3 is CASSLDFRGRAREAGETQYF. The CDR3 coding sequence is TGTGCCAGCAGCTTGGATTTTAGAGGCCGGGCGCGGGAGGCAGGGGAGACCCAGTACTTC.

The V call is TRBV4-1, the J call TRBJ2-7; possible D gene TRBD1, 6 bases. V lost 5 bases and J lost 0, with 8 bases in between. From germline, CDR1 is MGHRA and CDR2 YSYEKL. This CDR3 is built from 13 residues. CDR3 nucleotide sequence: TGCGCCAGCAGCGAGGGGGTCTCCTACGAGCAGTACTTC. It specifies CASSEGVSYEQYF.

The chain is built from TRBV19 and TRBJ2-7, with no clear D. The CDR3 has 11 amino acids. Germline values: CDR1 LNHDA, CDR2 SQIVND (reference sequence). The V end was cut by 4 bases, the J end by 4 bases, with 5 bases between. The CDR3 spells CASSSLYEQYF. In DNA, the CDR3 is TGTGCCAGTAGTAGTCTTTACGAGCAGTACTTC.

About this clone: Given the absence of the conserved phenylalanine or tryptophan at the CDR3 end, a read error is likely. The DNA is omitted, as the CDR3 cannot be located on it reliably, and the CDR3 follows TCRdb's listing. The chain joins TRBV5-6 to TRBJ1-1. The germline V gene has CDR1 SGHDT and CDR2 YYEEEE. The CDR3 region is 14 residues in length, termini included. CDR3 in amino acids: CATSRRLVTLKLSL.

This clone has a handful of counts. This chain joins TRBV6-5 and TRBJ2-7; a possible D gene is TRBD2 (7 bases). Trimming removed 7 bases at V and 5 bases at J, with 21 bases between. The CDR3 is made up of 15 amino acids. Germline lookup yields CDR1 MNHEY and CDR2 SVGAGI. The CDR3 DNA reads TGTGCCAGCACTCAGATTCGGGGGGCTTCGGACGAGCAGTACTTC. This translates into CASTQIRGASDEQYF.

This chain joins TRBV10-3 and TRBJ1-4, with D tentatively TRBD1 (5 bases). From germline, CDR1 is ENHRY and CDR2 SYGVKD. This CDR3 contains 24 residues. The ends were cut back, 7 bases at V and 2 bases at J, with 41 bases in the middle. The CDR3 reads CAIILQTPPPQVYIGLRTNEKLFF. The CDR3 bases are TGTGCCATCATTTTGCAGACCCCACCCCCACAGGTGTATATTGGTCTTCGGACTAATGAAAAACTGTTTTTT.

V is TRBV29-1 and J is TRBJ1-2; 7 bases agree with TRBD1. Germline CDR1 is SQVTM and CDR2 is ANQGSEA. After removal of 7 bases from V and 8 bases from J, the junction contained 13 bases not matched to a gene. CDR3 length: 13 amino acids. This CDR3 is CSAHLRGLRGYTF. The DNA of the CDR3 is TGCAGCGCCCATTTGAGGGGGCTTAGAGGCTACACCTTC.

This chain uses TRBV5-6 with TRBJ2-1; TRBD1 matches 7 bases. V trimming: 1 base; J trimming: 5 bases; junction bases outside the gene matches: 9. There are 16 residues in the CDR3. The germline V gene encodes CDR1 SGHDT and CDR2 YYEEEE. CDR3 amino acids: CASSLLGGERDNEQFF. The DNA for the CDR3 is TGTGCCAGCAGCTTGCTAGGGGGCGAGCGAGACAATGAGCAGTTCTTC.

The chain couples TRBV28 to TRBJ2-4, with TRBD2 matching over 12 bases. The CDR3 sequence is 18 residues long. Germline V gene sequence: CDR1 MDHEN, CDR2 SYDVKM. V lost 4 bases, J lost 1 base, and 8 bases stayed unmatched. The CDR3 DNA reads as TGTGCCAGCAGTTCCCCTAGCGGGGGGGGAGGGGCCAAAAACATTCAGTACTTC. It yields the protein CASSSPSGGGGAKNIQYF.

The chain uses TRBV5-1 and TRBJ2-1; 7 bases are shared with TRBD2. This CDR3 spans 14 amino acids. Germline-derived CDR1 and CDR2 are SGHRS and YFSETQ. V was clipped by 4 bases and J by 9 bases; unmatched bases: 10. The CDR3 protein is CASSPVGREGEQFF. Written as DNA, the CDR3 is TGCGCCAGCAGCCCCGTGGGCAGGGAGGGTGAGCAGTTCTTC.

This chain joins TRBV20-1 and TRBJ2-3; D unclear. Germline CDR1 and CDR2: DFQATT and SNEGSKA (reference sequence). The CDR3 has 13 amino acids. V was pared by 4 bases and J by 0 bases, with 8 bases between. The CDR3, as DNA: TGCAGTGCTACTGAACACAGCACAGATACGCAGTATTTT. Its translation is CSATEHSTDTQYF.

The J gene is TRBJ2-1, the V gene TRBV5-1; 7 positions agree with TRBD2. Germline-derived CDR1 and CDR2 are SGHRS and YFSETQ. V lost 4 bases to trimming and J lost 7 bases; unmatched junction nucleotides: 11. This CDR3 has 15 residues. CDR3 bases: TGCGCCAGCAGCGCGGATCCCGGGACTACAAATGAGCAGTTCTTC. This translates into CASSADPGTTNEQFF.

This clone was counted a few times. In nucleotides, the CDR3 is TGTGCCAGCAGCCCCCAGGGAGGAGGATCACCCCTCCACTTT. This translates into CASSPQGGGSPLHF. The chain combines TRBV3-1 (or the pseudogene TRBV3-2) with TRBJ1-6, with a possible D match to TRBD1 (5 bases). Trimming took 4 bases from V and 10 from J, leaving 14 bases between them. Germline V gives CDR1 LGHDT, CDR2 YNNKEL (reference sequence). The CDR3 is 14 amino acids.

The CDR3 DNA follows: TGCAGCGTACAGACAGGGGCAGATACGCAGTATTTT. The encoded protein is CSVQTGADTQYF. The chain recombines TRBV29-1 with TRBJ2-3; 8 bases fit TRBD1. Losses at the gene ends were 6 bases for V and 4 bases for J; bases not matched to a gene: 3. Germline V CDR1 and CDR2: SQVTM, ANQGSEA. This CDR3 contains 12 residues.

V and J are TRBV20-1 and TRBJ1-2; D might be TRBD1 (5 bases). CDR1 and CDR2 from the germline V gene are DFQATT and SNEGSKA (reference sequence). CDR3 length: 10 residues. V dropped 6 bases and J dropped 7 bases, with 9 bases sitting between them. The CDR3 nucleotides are TGCAGTGCCGAAGACAGTGGCTACACCTTC. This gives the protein CSAEDSGYTF.

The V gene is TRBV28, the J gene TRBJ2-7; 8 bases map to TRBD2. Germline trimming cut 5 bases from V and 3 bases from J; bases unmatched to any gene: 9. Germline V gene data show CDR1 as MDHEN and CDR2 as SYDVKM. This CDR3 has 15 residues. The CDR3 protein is CASSDIAGMNYEQYF. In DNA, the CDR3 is TGTGCCAGCAGTGACATAGCGGGGATGAACTACGAGCAGTACTTC.

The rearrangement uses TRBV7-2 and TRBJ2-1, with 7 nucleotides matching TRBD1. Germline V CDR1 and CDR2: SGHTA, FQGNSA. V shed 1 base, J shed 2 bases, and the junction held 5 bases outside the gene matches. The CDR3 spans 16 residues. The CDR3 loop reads CASSLGGTEPYNEQFF. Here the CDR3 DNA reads TGTGCCAGCAGCTTAGGGGGGACAGAGCCCTACAATGAGCAGTTCTTC. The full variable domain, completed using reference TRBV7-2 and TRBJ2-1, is GAGVSQSPSNKVTEKGKDVELRCDPISGHTALYWYRQSLGQGLEFLIYFQGNSAPDKSGLPSDRFSAERTGGSVSTLTIQRTQQEDSAVYLCASSLGGTEPYNEQFFGPGTRLTVL.